These 2 T cell receptor beta chains were all obtained from the same sample, sequenced in a study of OX40 agonist ivuxolimab in advanced cancers. Assay: immunoSEQ multiplex PCR; the TCRdb copy retains only in-frame clones and omits some. In the table there are fewer than 30,000 clones, roughly 86% of which are singletons. Sequences were derived from CD4+ or CD8+ T cells sorted from blood, sampled in a trial of the OX40 agonist ivuxolimab. The receptors derive from an adult with an advanced solid tumor such as melanoma, head and neck, liver or kidney cancer.

This rearrangement joins TRBV7-8 to TRBJ2-1, with a possible D match to TRBD1 (6 bases). Germline values: CDR1 SGHVS, CDR2 FQNEAQ. This CDR3 is 14 amino acids long. Trimming left V 1 base short and J 7 bases short, with 11 bases between. This CDR3 is CASSLVAGVNEQFF. The CDR3 DNA sequence: TGTGCCAGCAGCTTAGTTGCAGGGGTTAATGAGCAGTTCTTC.

J is TRBJ2-7 and V is TRBV10-1; unclear D gene. V lost 8 bases and J 1 base, leaving 12 bases between the germline ends. CDR1 is WNHNN, CDR2 SYGVQD, per germline (reference sequence). The CDR3 has 13 residues. CDR3 amino acids: CASDMTESYEQYF. CDR3 DNA sequence: TGCGCCAGCGATATGACTGAGTCCTACGAGCAGTACTTC.